The rows below give T cell receptor beta chains drawn from one sample of a study of T cell responses to AZD1222 COVID-19 vaccine. Using immunoSEQ multiplex PCR, the repertoire was profiled, and TCRdb retains in-frame clones only, with some absent. The table lists around 71,000 clones, about 82% of them singletons. The sample here was peripheral blood, taken on day 0 of AZD1222 vaccination. The receptors were gathered from an adult in good health. Each CDR3 is given with its conserved first and last residue. Each record gives: D gene, clone size, V gene, J gene, CDR3 DNA, CDR3 protein. A D gene is named only where the DNA matches it firmly. Clone size is stated in some rows and not others, as once, few, many or a class when expanded.

TRBD2	.	TRBV18	TRBJ2-3	TGTGCCAGCTCACCACCGGGACTAGCGAGTGATACGCAGTATTTT	CASSPPGLASDTQYF
.	few	TRBV23-1	TRBJ1-6	TGCGCCAGCAATCAACCGTCCGGGGTAGGTTGTTCACCCCTCCACTTT	CASNQPSGVGCSPLHF
TRBD1	.	TRBV9	TRBJ1-4	TGTGCCAGCAGCCCCCGACAGGGTGCAACTAATGAAAAACTGTTTTTT	CASSPRQGATNEKLFF
.	.	TRBV4-3	TRBJ1-2	TGCGCCAGCAGCCGTTTTTCCGGCAGGGGCTACACCTTC	CASSRFSGRGYTF
TRBD1	few	TRBV5-5	TRBJ1-3	TGTGCCAGCAGCTTAGGGACAGGGTCCGGAAACACCATATATTTT	CASSLGTGSGNTIYF
TRBD2	.	TRBV9	TRBJ2-1	TGTGCCAGCAGCTCGGGGGGGAACAATGAGCAGTTCTTC	CASSSGGNNEQFF
.	few	TRBV5-6	TRBJ1-2	TGTGCCAGCAGCTTCGTGGGTTTCGGAATTGGCTACACCTTC	CASSFVGFGIGYTF
TRBD2	.	TRBV25-1	TRBJ2-1	TGTGCCAGTCTTCATGGCGGGAGGGACAATGAGCAGTTCTTC	CASLHGGRDNEQFF
TRBD2	.	TRBV9	TRBJ2-7	TGTGCCAGCAGCGTAGGCCCCGGTGGGGGGGTATACGAGCAGTACTTC	CASSVGPGGGVYEQYF
.	.	TRBV2	TRBJ1-6	TGTGCCAGCAGTCGCAGGGAGGCGAATTCACCCCTCCACTTT	CASSRREANSPLHF
.	.	TRBV4-3	TRBJ2-1	TGCGCCAGCAGCCAAGAGTTTTATCAGGGGTTCAATGAGCAGTTCTTC	CASSQEFYQGFNEQFF
.	.	TRBV5-1	TRBJ2-5	TGCGCCAGCAGCTTTGAACAACTCCTCGGAGAGACCCAGTACTTC	CASSFEQLLGETQYF
.	few	TRBV6-2/TRBV6-3	TRBJ1-1	TGTGCCAGCAGTTACTCGAAAGGGTTGGCTTTCTTT	CASSYSKGLAFF
TRBD1	once	TRBV7-2	TRBJ1-2	TGTGCCAGCAGCTTAGCTGGGACAGGGTATAATGGCTACACCTTC	CASSLAGTGYNGYTF
.	.	TRBV7-9	TRBJ1-4	TGTGCCAGCAGCTTAGGGGGGCTCGAGGAAAAACTGTTTTTT	CASSLGGLEEKLFF
.	.	TRBV10-1	TRBJ1-1	TGCGCCAGCAGTGAGAGACCGACAATGGGAACTGAAGCTTTCTTT	CASSERPTMGTEAFF
.	.	TRBV14	TRBJ1-5	TGTGCCAGCAGCCCATTAAGTTATAGGGCGGACGAAGTGCGCAATCAGCCCCAGCATTTT	CASSPLSYRADEVRNQPQHF
.	.	TRBV28	TRBJ2-7	TGTGCCAGCAGTTTAAGGGCGGTTCTCTCCTACGAGCAGTACTTC	CASSLRAVLSYEQYF
TRBD1	.	TRBV7-2	TRBJ2-7	TGTGCCAGCAGCCCAAGACAGGGACACTACGAGCAGTACTTC	CASSPRQGHYEQYF
.	.	TRBV5-4	TRBJ1-1	TGTGCCAGCAGCTTACAAGCTGCGCCGCTGAACACTGAAGCTTTCTTT	CASSLQAAPLNTEAFF
.	.	TRBV21-1	TRBJ2-5	TGTGCCAGCAGCCCCGGGACAGGCCAAGAGACCCAGTACTTC	CASSPGTGQETQYF
TRBD2	.	TRBV5-1	TRBJ2-3	TGCGCCAGCAGCTTGGGCTCTAGCGGAAATACGCAGTATTTT	CASSLGSSGNTQYF
.	.	TRBV7-2	TRBJ1-2	TGTGCCAGCAGCCGACAGACCGACTATGGCTACACCTTC	CASSRQTDYGYTF